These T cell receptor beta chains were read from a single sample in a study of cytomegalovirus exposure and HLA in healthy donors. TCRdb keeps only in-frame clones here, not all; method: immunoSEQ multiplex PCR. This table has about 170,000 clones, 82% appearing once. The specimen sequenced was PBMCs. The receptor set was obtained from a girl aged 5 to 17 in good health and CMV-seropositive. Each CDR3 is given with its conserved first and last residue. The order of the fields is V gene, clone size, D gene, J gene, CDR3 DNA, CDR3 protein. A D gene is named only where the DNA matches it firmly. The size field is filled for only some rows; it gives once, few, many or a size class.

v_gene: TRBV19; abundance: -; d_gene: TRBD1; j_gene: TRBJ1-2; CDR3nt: TGTGCCAGTAGTATAGCGTGGGGCTACAGGGGGGCTCTAGGAGGCTACACCTTC; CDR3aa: CASSIAWGYRGALGGYTF
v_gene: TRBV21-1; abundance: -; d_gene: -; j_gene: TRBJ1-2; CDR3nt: TGTGCCAGCATCATGGGACAGGGGAACTATGGCTACACCTTC; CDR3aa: CASIMGQGNYGYTF
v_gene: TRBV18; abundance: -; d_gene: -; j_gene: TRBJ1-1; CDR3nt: TGTGCCAGCTCACCACCGTCCCGGGGGGAGAACACTGAAGCTTTCTTT; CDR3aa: CASSPPSRGENTEAFF
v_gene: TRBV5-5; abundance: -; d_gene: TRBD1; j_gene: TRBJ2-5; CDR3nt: TGTGCCAGCAGCTTACACAGACAGGGCGGTAAGACCCAGTACTTC; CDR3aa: CASSLHRQGGKTQYF
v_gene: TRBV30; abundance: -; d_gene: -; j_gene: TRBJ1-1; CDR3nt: TGTGCCTGGACCGATGGCCTTGTCACTGAAGCTTTCTTT; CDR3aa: CAWTDGLVTEAFF
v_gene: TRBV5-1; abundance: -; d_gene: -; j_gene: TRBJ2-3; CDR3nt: TGCGCCAGCAGCCCTAGTGGCACAGATACGCAGTATTTT; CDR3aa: CASSPSGTDTQYF
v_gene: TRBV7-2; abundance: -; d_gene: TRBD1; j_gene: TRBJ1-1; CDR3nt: TGTGCCAGCAGCTGGACAGGGGGAAGATCCACTGAAGCTTTCTTT; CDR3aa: CASSWTGGRSTEAFF
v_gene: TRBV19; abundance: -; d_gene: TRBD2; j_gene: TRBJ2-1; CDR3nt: TGTGCCAGTAGTATACAGCTAGCGGGCCTCGACAATGAGCAGTTCTTC; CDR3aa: CASSIQLAGLDNEQFF
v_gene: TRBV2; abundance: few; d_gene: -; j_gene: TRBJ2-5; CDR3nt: TGTGCCAGTGCCACGGACTTGGCCACACAAGAGACCCAGTACTTC; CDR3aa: CASATDLATQETQYF
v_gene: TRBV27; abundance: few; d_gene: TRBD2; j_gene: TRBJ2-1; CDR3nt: TGTGCCAGCAGAAAGGGACTAGCGGACATCTCCTACAATGAGCAGTTCTTC; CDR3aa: CASRKGLADISYNEQFF
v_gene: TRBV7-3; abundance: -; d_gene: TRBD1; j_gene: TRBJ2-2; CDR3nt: TGTGCCAGCAGCCCCAGTTGGACAGGGAAGCTGTTTTTT; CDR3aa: CASSPSWTGKLFF
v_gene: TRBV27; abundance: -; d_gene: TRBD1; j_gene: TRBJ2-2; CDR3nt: TGTGCCAGCAGTTTACTGACAGGGGTTGACACCGGGGAGCTGTTTTTT; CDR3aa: CASSLLTGVDTGELFF
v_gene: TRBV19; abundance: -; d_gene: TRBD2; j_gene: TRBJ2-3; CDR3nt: TGTGCCTCGAAAACGGCGGGAGGCGCAGATACGCAGTATTTT; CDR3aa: CASKTAGGADTQYF
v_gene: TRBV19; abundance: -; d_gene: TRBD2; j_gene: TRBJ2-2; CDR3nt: TGTGCCAGTAGTATCTGGGCGGGAGGACCCACCGGGGAGCTGTTTTTT; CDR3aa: CASSIWAGGPTGELFF
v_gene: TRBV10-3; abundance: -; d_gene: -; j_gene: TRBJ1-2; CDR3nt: TGTGCCATCAGGGCAGACTATGGCTACACCTTC; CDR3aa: CAIRADYGYTF
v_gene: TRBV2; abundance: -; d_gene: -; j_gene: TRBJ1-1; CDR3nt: TGTGCCAGCAGTGGGACATACAACACTGAAGCTTTCTTT; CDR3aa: CASSGTYNTEAFF
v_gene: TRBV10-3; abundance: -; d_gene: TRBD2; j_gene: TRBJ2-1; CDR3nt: TGTGCCATCAGTGAAATCGAAACGGAGCGGGGGGTCAATGAGCAGTTCTTC; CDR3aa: CAISEIETERGVNEQFF
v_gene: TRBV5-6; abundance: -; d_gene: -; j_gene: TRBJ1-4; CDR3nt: TGTGCCACCCTGACCGGAGCAACTAATGAAAAACTGTTTTTT; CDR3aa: CATLTGATNEKLFF
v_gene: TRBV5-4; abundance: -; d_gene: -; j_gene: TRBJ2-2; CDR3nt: TGTGCCAGCCGCCCGACAGTGAACACCGGGGAGCTGTTTTTT; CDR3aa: CASRPTVNTGELFF
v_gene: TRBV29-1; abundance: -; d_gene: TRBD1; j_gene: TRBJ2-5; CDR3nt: TGCAGCGTTACCGGACAGGCGACGAGGGAGACCCAGTACTTC; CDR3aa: CSVTGQATRETQYF
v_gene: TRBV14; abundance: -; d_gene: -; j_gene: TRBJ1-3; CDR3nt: TGTGCCAGCAGCCTGTGGACAGCCTCTGGAAACACCATATATTTT; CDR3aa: CASSLWTASGNTIYF
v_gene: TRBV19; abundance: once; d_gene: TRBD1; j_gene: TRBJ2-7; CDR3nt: TGTGCCAGTAGTATGAGAGGACAGGGAAGCTCCTACGAGCAGTACTTC; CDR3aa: CASSMRGQGSSYEQYF
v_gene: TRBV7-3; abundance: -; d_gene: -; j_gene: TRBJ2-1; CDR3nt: TGTGCCAGCAGTTCTACTAGTAATGAGCAGTTCTTC; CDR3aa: CASSSTSNEQFF
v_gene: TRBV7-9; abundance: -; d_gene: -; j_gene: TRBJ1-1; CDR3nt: TGTGCCAGCAGCCCGTTACAGGGAAGTACTGAAGCTTTCTTT; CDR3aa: CASSPLQGSTEAFF
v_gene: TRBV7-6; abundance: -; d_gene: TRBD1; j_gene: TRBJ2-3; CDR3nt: TGTGCCAGCAGCTCAGGGGACAGGGTACATTTCACAGATACGCAGTATTTT; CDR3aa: CASSSGDRVHFTDTQYF
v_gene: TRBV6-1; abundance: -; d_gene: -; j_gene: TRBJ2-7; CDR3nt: TGTGCCAGCAGTGAAAGGGTAACAGGGTTTAGGGTCCACGAGCAGTACTTC; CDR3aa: CASSERVTGFRVHEQYF
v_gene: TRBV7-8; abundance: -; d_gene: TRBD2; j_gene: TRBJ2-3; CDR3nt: TGTGCCAGCAGCTTATTCGCCAGCGGGGAGAACACAGATACGCAGTATTTT; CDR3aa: CASSLFASGENTDTQYF
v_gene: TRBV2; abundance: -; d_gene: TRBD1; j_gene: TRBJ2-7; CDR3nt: TGTGCCAGCAACTTCGCCGGGACAGGGATCCACGAGCAGTACTTC; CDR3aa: CASNFAGTGIHEQYF
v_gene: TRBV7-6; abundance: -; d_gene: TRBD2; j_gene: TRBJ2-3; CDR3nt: TGTGCCAGCAGCCCCACGCTCGGTCTAGCGGGGGGGTCCACAGATACGCAGTATTTT; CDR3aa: CASSPTLGLAGGSTDTQYF
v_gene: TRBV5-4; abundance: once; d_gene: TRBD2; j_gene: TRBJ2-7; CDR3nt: TGTGCCAGCAGCGAATTAGCGGGATTCAACAACGAGCAGTACTTC; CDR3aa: CASSELAGFNNEQYF
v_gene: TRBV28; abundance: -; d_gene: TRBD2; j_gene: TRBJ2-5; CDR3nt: TGTGCCAGCAGTTCGCGCCTACTAGCGGGAGGAGCACAAGAGACCCAGTACTTC; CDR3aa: CASSSRLLAGGAQETQYF
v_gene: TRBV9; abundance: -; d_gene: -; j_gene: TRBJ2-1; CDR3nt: TGTGCCAGCAGCGTAAGCCACAATGAGCAGTTCTTC; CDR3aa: CASSVSHNEQFF
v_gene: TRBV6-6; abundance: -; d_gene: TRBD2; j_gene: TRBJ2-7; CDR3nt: TGTGCCAGCAGTTACGACGGGAGGGCCTCCTACGAGCAGTACTTC; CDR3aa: CASSYDGRASYEQYF
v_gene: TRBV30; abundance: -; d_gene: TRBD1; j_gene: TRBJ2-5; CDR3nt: TGTGCCTGGAGTGTAAGGCAGGGGGCGACGGAGACCCAGTACTTC; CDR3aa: CAWSVRQGATETQYF
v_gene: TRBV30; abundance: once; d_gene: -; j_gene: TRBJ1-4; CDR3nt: TGTGCCTGGAAGTCGGGGGTCCATGGACGGCTGTTTTTT; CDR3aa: CAWKSGVHGRLFF
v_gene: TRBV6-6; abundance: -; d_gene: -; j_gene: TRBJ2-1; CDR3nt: TGTGCCAGCAGCGCCGGGACTTTGATCCCCGAGCAGTTCTTC; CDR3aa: CASSAGTLIPEQFF
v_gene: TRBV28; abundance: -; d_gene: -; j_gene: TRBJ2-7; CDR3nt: TGTGCCAGCAGTTGGACATACGAGCAGTACTTC; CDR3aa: CASSWTYEQYF
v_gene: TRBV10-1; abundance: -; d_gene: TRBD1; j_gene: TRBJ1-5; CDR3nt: TGCGCCGGACAGGGTAGGATCAATCAGCCCCAGCATTTT; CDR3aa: CAGQGRINQPQHF
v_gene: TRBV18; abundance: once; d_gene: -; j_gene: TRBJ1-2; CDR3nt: TGTGCCAGCTCACCACCGTATCGTTCCAACTATGGCTACACCTTC; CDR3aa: CASSPPYRSNYGYTF
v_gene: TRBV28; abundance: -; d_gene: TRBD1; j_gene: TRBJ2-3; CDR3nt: TGTGCCAGCATACCAAGGACAGGGTGGGGTACAGATACGCAGTATTTT; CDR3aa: CASIPRTGWGTDTQYF
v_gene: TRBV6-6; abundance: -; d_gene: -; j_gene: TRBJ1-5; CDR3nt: TGTGCCAGCAGTTACTCGACGCCAGGGCAGAATCAGCCCCAGCATTTT; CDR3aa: CASSYSTPGQNQPQHF